A single sample gave rise to the 8 T cell receptor beta chains below, sequenced in a study of naive and memory T cell subsets. An equimolar mix of two oligonucleotides served as the beta constant-region primer for TRBC1 and TRBC2. Nested alpha and beta constant-region primers with the SP2 primer drove four PCR rounds on ligated cDNA. TCRdb called the UMI-ligation and nested PCR reads again in MiXCR, with one record for every CDR3 protein. The sample yields 95,000 to 150,000 distinct CDR3 sequences, 35% to 40% seen once. Sequencing was done on a sample of central memory CD4+ T cells from blood. The receptors come from a human donor in good health.

In the case of this clonotype: One base away lies a much larger clone, so this may be a sequencing read error. The chain couples TRBV20-1 to TRBJ2-2, with 14 bases that match TRBD2. Germline CDR1 reads DFQATT; CDR2 reads SNEGSKA (reference sequence). The CDR3 extends over 17 amino acids. CDR3 loop: CSASRLAGGPLTEELFF. In nucleotides, the CDR3 is TGCAGTGCTAGTCGACTAGCGGGAGGGCCTCTCACCGAGGAGCTGTTTTTT.

This clonotype was seen a few times. The rearrangement links TRBV28 to TRBJ2-2, with D unresolved. Germline V gene lookup returns CDR1 MDHEN and CDR2 SYDVKM. Trimming took off 6 bases at V and 3 bases at J, with 11 bases between the two ends. CDR3 length: 14 residues. CDR3 region: CASRSRRYTGELFF. In nucleotides, the CDR3 is TGTGCCAGCAGATCGAGGCGTTACACCGGGGAGCTGTTTTTT.

This clonotype was seen more than once but under ten times. The CDR3 loop is CASSSWTSGRANNEQFF. The DNA for the CDR3 is TGCGCCAGCAGCTCGTGGACTAGCGGGAGGGCAAACAATGAGCAGTTCTTC. The chain carries TRBV5-1 and TRBJ2-1; TRBD2 agrees at 15 bases. J lost 5 bases, V lost 3 bases, and 6 bases had no gene match. The CDR3 contains 17 residues. Germline V gene sequence: CDR1 SGHRS, CDR2 YFSETQ.

V usage is TRBV20-1 and J usage is TRBJ2-7, with 7 bases lining up with TRBD1. V trimming: 4 bases; J trimming: 7 bases; junction bases outside the gene matches: 10. The CDR3 runs to 13 residues. Germline CDR1 DFQATT, CDR2 SNEGSKA (reference sequence). The CDR3 loop is CSATRDSGPEQYF. The DNA of the CDR3 is TGCAGTGCTACCCGGGACAGTGGCCCTGAGCAGTACTTC.

V and J are TRBV6-6 and TRBJ1-1; D perhaps matches TRBD1 (5 bases). This CDR3 has 12 amino acids. The germline V and J ends were trimmed by 2 bases and 11 bases, with 12 bases remaining between them. Per the germline V gene, CDR1 is MNHNY and CDR2 is SVGAGI (reference sequence). The CDR3 nucleotides read TGTGCCAGCAGTTACCCGGAGGGGAGGGCTTTCTTT. Translating gives CASSYPEGRAFF.

As for this clonotype: A junction end diverges from the germline sequence, so it may reflect a read error. The chain uses TRBV30 and TRBJ2-1, with D unresolved. The CDR3 has 12 amino acids. CDR1 GTSNPN and CDR2 SVGIG come from the germline V gene (reference sequence). CDR3 loop: CTWRESRNEQFF. The CDR3 coding sequence is TGTACCTGGAGAGAATCCCGGAATGAGCAGTTCTTC.

The CDR3 DNA is TGCAGTGCCGAGGGTAGTTATGACTCCTACAATGAGCAGTTCTTC. It is translated as CSAEGSYDSYNEQFF. This chain links TRBV20-1 with TRBJ2-1; TRBD2 is a possible D gene (5 bases). This CDR3 contains 15 residues. V shed 6 bases and J shed 0 bases, with 15 bases lying between them. Germline lookup yields CDR1 DFQATT and CDR2 SNEGSKA (reference sequence).

The chain is built from TRBV6-6 and TRBJ2-7, with D possibly matching TRBD2 (5 bases). CDR1 is MNHNY and CDR2 is SVGAGI in the germline V gene (reference sequence). Deletions cut 5 bases from V and 4 bases from J, with 9 bases between. This CDR3 has 12 residues. CDR3 nucleotide sequence: TGTGCCAGCAGTCCGGGAACGTACGAGCAGTACTTC. It yields the protein CASSPGTYEQYF.